This T cell receptor (beta chain) was documented in a study of blood T cells in healthy people across ages. It was with a sample-barcoded 5' primer and a J-beta primer mix that a second PCR of about 6 to 11 cycles was run. TCRdb processed the 5' RACE reads anew with MiXCR; each CDR3 protein has one entry. This repertoire shows 1.5 million to 2 million distinct CDR3 sequences, around 35% found once; its top ten account for approximately 10%. Germline assignment: CDR1 MGHDK and CDR2 SYGVNS. The J segment lost 8 bases and the V segment lost 5 bases, leaving 4 bases of the junction unmatched. The CDR3 runs to 14 residues. Of note for this clonotype: No antigen is known for it.

Collection of around 9.3 milliliters of peripheral blood was performed for each donor. Points from the study as a whole: Diversity estimated from one million T cells was considered an underestimate.

This clonotype originated in a woman younger than 45 in good health. Sequencing was performed on blood. This sequence joins TRBV25-1 and TRBJ1-6, with 9 bases matching TRBD1. The CDR3 reads CASSWDRDDSPLHF. Written as DNA, the CDR3 is TGTGCCAGCAGTTGGGACAGGGACGATTCACCCCTCCACTTT.